The 21 T cell receptor beta chains listed next were all sequenced from one sample in a study of T-cell reconstitution after alpha-beta-depleted transplantation in children. Library preparation (for TCRbeta) was performed with unique molecular identifiers. TCRdb reanalysed the PCR reads using MiXCR and keeps one entry per CDR3 protein. The data hold around 400,000 distinct CDR3 sequences, with approximately 11% observed a single time. This sample comprised PBMCs from the stem cell graft donor, obtained from the stem cell graft. These TCRs come from a human donor who donated a stem cell graft to a child with acute myeloid leukemia.

This clonotype has ten or more counts. This rearrangement joins TRBV5-1 to TRBJ1-1; 7 nucleotides agree with TRBD1. The CDR3 extends over 15 amino acids. V dropped 4 bases and J dropped 2; count of bases not matched to a gene: 8. Looked up from germline, CDR1 is SGHRS and CDR2 is YFSETQ. The CDR3 spells CASSTGTEGNTEAFF. CDR3 DNA sequence: TGCGCCAGCAGCACAGGGACAGAAGGTAACACTGAAGCTTTCTTT.

This clonotype was counted at least ten times. This chain links TRBV15 with TRBJ1-3; D ambiguous. Germline loops: CDR1 LNHNV, CDR2 YYDKDF (reference sequence). Trimming shortened V by 0 bases and J by 4 bases, and 10 bases separated the two germline ends. This CDR3 has 15 residues. CDR3 sequence: CATSRDLAAGNTIYF. The CDR3 nucleotides are TGTGCCACCAGCAGAGATCTGGCAGCCGGAAACACCATATATTTT.

This clonotype occurred a few times. The chain recombines TRBV6-1 with TRBJ2-2; D tentatively reads TRBD1 or TRBD2 (5 bases each). Trimming removed 4 bases from V and 7 bases from J, with 10 bases in between. The germline gives CDR1 MNHNS, CDR2 SASEGT. The CDR3 runs 13 residues. The CDR3 nucleotides are TGTGCCAGCAGTGTCGGGGCGAGCGGGGAGCTGTTTTTT. It specifies CASSVGASGELFF.

This clonotype was seen only a few times. The chain combines TRBV20-1 with TRBJ1-1; TRBD1 matches at 7 bases. V trimming: 5 bases; J trimming: 4 bases; junction bases outside the gene matches: 4. This CDR3 is built from 12 residues. Germline V CDR1 and CDR2: DFQATT, SNEGSKA (reference sequence). CDR3: CSAFYRGTEAFF. The CDR3 DNA is TGCAGTGCTTTCTACAGGGGCACTGAAGCTTTCTTT.

There are a few counts of this clonotype. The chain joins TRBV28 to TRBJ2-3; D may be TRBD1 (5 bases). Germline CDR1 is MDHEN and CDR2 is SYDVKM. Trimming took 5 bases from V and 3 from J, leaving 18 bases between them. This CDR3 is built from 16 residues. DNA for the CDR3: TGTGCCAGCAGTCCCATCAGGGCCGAACTTACAGATACGCAGTATTTT. It codes for CASSPIRAELTDTQYF.

This clonotype appeared a few times. The chain joins TRBV5-1 to TRBJ2-5; 8 bases map to TRBD2. The CDR3 sequence is 14 residues long. V was clipped by 0 bases and J by 7 bases; unmatched bases: 5. Germline CDR1 is SGHRS and CDR2 is YFSETQ. This CDR3 reads CASSLDSGSGTQYF. For the CDR3, the DNA is TGCGCCAGCAGCTTGGACAGCGGGAGTGGGACCCAGTACTTC.

This clonotype came up many times. The rearrangement uses TRBV5-1 and TRBJ2-1; 9 bases align to TRBD2. The CDR3 covers 15 residues. J was trimmed by 5 bases and V by 4 bases; bases with no gene match: 7. CDR1 and CDR2 from the germline V gene are SGHRS and YFSETQ. The CDR3 bases are TGCGCCAGCAGCGATCGGACTAGCGCCCACAATGAGCAGTTCTTC. It translates to CASSDRTSAHNEQFF.

This clonotype was observed many times. The genes are TRBV20-1 and TRBJ2-7; TRBD2 might be the D (6 bases). The V end lost 0 bases, the J end lost 2 bases, and 11 bases lay between the germline ends. Germline assignment: CDR1 DFQATT and CDR2 SNEGSKA (reference sequence). The CDR3 runs 14 residues. The CDR3 here is CSAREAGRTYEQYF. Written as DNA, the CDR3 is TGCAGTGCTAGAGAAGCCGGGAGAACCTACGAGCAGTACTTC.

This clonotype was counted ten times or more. The rearrangement links TRBV7-9 to TRBJ2-4, with unresolved D. The CDR3 sequence is 14 residues long. Germline V CDR1 and CDR2: SEHNR, FQNEAQ (reference sequence). V lost 2 bases to trimming and J lost 10 bases, with 15 bases between them. CDR3 DNA: TGTGCCAGCAGCTTATCCTCCATTCCCGCAATTCAGTACTTC. Its translation: CASSLSSIPAIQYF.

This clonotype showed up just a few times. V and J are TRBV12-3 or TRBV12-4 and TRBJ2-3; TRBD2 matches 14 bases. The CDR3 length is 17 residues. The junction had 6 bases not matched to a gene; V was cut back by 3 bases and J by 4 bases. The chain's CDR3 is CASSLTSGGAMADTQYF. The CDR3 DNA reads TGTGCCAGCAGTTTGACTAGCGGGGGGGCGATGGCAGATACGCAGTATTTT.

The V and J genes are TRBV20-1 and TRBJ1-2, with 7 bases matching TRBD1. CDR1 and CDR2 from the germline V gene are DFQATT and SNEGSKA (reference sequence). The CDR3 is made up of 12 amino acids. V trimming: 6 bases; J trimming: 6 bases; junction bases outside the gene matches: 7. DNA of the CDR3: TGCAGTGCAACAGGGACAGCCGATGGCTACACCTTC. Encoded protein: CSATGTADGYTF.

V and J are TRBV24-1 and TRBJ2-7; 10 positions match TRBD1. The CDR3 covers 15 residues. Germline V lookup: CDR1 KGHDR, CDR2 SFDVKD. The V segment lost 3 bases and the J segment 3 bases; nucleotides outside the gene matches: 4. This CDR3 reads CATSDPGQGFYEQYV. CDR3 nucleotides: TGTGCCACCAGTGATCCGGGACAGGGGTTCTACGAGCAGTACGTC.

This clonotype was recorded a few times. The rearrangement joins TRBV20-1 to TRBJ2-1; TRBD2 agrees at 11 bases. V was clipped by 5 bases and J by 0 bases; unmatched bases: 15. This CDR3 region has 19 residues. Germline V lookup: CDR1 DFQATT, CDR2 SNEGSKA (reference sequence). In DNA form, the CDR3 reads TGCAGTGCTGCTGAGGGACAGTCGGGACTAGCGGACTCCTACAATGAGCAGTTCTTC. Encoded protein: CSAAEGQSGLADSYNEQFF.

This clonotype was seen a handful of times. This chain links TRBV29-1 with TRBJ2-5; TRBD1 is a possible D gene (6 bases). The length of the CDR3 is 13 residues. Germline lookup yields CDR1 SQVTM and CDR2 ANQGSEA. The ends were cut back, 3 bases at V and 2 bases at J, with 10 bases in the middle. CDR3 amino acids: CSVEGGTQETQYF. CDR3 bases: TGCAGCGTTGAGGGTGGGACACAAGAGACCCAGTACTTC.

This chain connects TRBV6-1 to TRBJ1-6; D perhaps matches TRBD1 (5 bases). The length of the CDR3 is 14 residues. V was clipped by 7 bases and J by 9 bases, with 16 bases between them. Germline lookup yields CDR1 MNHNS and CDR2 SASEGT. The CDR3 loop reads CASMSGPLSSPLHF. The CDR3 DNA is TGTGCCAGCATGTCGGGGCCCTTGAGTTCACCCCTCCACTTT.

This clonotype was seen a few times. The chain has TRBV20-1 and TRBJ2-3, with D unclear. Trimming left V 3 bases short and J 2 bases short, with 15 bases between. Germline V gene data show CDR1 as DFQATT and CDR2 as SNEGSKA (reference sequence). The CDR3 covers 15 residues. CDR3 nucleotide sequence: TGCAGTGCTAGGAATAGGCAGACCCTCACAGATACGCAGTATTTT. Its protein product is CSARNRQTLTDTQYF.

The rearrangement uses TRBV5-1 and TRBJ2-1; no reliable D call. The germline V and J ends were trimmed by 0 bases and 10 bases, with 8 bases remaining between them. This CDR3 comprises 12 residues. The germline V gene has CDR1 SGHRS and CDR2 YFSETQ. CDR3 coding DNA: TGCGCCAGCAGCTTGGAGCTTGTGGAGCAGTTCTTC. Translation gives CASSLELVEQFF. The full variable domain, its missing parts supplied by reference TRBV5-1 and TRBJ2-1, is KAGVTQTPRYLIKTRGQQVTLSCSPISGHRSVSWYQQTPGQGLQFLFEYFSETQRNKGNFPGRFSGRQFSNSRSEMNVSTLELGDSALYLCASSLELVEQFFGPGTRLTVL.

The rearrangement links TRBV12-3 or TRBV12-4 to TRBJ2-2; D is ambiguous. The CDR3 extends over 14 amino acids. Between the trimmed V and J ends, which lost 3 bases and 8 bases, there was a span of 13 bases. The CDR3 protein is CASSFLASTGELFF. The DNA of the CDR3 is TGTGCCAGCAGTTTTCTGGCCAGTACTGGGGAGCTGTTTTTT.

DNA of the CDR3: TGTGCCAGCAGCACCCGGGGAGGGGGCGAAGAGACCCAGTACTTC. Amino acid sequence: CASSTRGGGEETQYF. This sequence joins TRBV7-9 and TRBJ2-5; D may be TRBD1 or TRBD2 (7 bases each). Germline V gene sequence: CDR1 SEHNR, CDR2 FQNEAQ (reference sequence). The CDR3 length is 15 residues. Trimming left V 5 bases short and J 3 bases short, with 16 bases between.

This chain uses TRBV6-1 with TRBJ2-7, with unresolved D. The CDR3 is made up of 15 amino acids. CDR1 and CDR2 (germline): MNHNS, SASEGT. CDR3 protein: CASREDIWISYEQYV. In DNA form, the CDR3 reads TGTGCCAGCAGGGAAGATATATGGATTTCCTACGAGCAGTACGTC.

This clonotype has at least ten counts. The CDR3 DNA follows: TGCGCCAGCAGCCCCCTGGGACTAGCGGGAATTGGCACCGGGGAGCTGTTTTTT. The encoded protein is CASSPLGLAGIGTGELFF. V usage is TRBV5-1 and J usage is TRBJ2-2, with TRBD2 matching 13 bases. Trimming cost V 4 bases and J 4 bases; bases outside gene matches: 10. CDR3 length: 18 amino acids. CDR1 and CDR2 (germline): SGHRS, YFSETQ.